This entry lists 28 T cell receptor beta chains sequenced from one sample in a study of T cell repertoires in cytomegalovirus infection. TCRdb ran MiXCR on the reads and lists one entry per CDR3 protein. The data contain 740,000 or so distinct CDR3 sequences, 35% of them seen just once; the ten biggest clones take up about 2.8%. The source material was PBMCs. Receptor source: a human donor in good health (CMV status not recorded). Some clones in this sample may be carry-over from other donors' samples.

The chain couples TRBV19 to TRBJ1-1; D is possibly TRBD1 (6 bases). The CDR3 runs to 15 residues. V lost 2 bases to trimming and J lost 4 bases, with 14 bases between them. Germline-derived CDR1 and CDR2 are LNHDA and SQIVND (reference sequence). The CDR3 region has the DNA TGTGCCAGTAGTATAAGGACAGCCCGGGGCACTGAAGCTTTCTTT. It translates to CASSIRTARGTEAFF.

This rearrangement joins TRBV7-4 to TRBJ2-1, with D possibly called TRBD1 or TRBD2 (5 bases each). Between the trimmed V and J ends, which lost 4 bases and 0 bases, there was a span of 13 bases. The germline CDR1 and CDR2 sequences are SGHVT and SQSDAQ. This CDR3 contains 16 residues. The CDR3 region is CASSSTGRSSYNEQFF. DNA for the CDR3: TGTGCCAGCAGCTCTACGGGGCGGAGCTCCTACAATGAGCAGTTCTTC.

Points on this clonotype: An end of the junction differs from the germline gene, which may be a read error. The chain joins TRBV4-1 to TRBJ2-7; D possibly corresponds to TRBD1 (6 bases). This CDR3 is built from 12 residues. Germline V gene data show CDR1 as MGHRA and CDR2 as YSYEKL. The CDR3 nucleotides are TGTGCCAGCAGCCACGAGGGGGACGAGCAGTACTTC. Translating it yields CASSHEGDEQYF.

The rearrangement joins TRBV6-1 to TRBJ2-2; D ambiguous. CDR3 length equals 14 residues. V dropped 1 base and J dropped 5 bases, with 8 bases sitting between them. CDR1 is MNHNS, CDR2 SASEGT, per germline. The chain's CDR3 is CASSEVWGTGELFF. The CDR3 DNA sequence: TGTGCCAGCAGTGAAGTGTGGGGAACCGGGGAGCTGTTTTTT.

The gene calls are TRBV24-1 and TRBJ2-3; D perhaps matches TRBD2 (6 bases). V gave up 1 base and J gave up 1 base, with 11 bases separating them. The CDR3 sequence is 16 residues long. Germline lookup yields CDR1 KGHDR and CDR2 SFDVKD. CDR3 coding DNA: TGTGCCACCAGTGATTTAGGAGGGTGGGGCACAGATACGCAGTATTTT. Translating gives CATSDLGGWGTDTQYF.

The chain combines TRBV27 with TRBJ1-1, with 8 bases identical to TRBD1. CDR1 and CDR2 (germline): MNHEY, SMNVEV (reference sequence). The CDR3 runs to 13 residues. V gave up 11 bases and J gave up 1 base; unmatched junction bases: 6. The CDR3: CASRDRSNTEAFF. As DNA, the CDR3 is TGTGCCTCTCGGGACAGGTCGAACACTGAAGCTTTCTTT.

This clonotype was recorded a few times. The V call is TRBV29-1, the J call TRBJ2-1; 9 positions match TRBD1. The CDR3 has 14 residues. Trimming removed 6 bases from V and 10 bases from J; junction bases left unmatched: 13. Germline V CDR1 and CDR2: SQVTM, ANQGSEA. The CDR3 DNA sequence: TGCAGCGTAAAACCCGGGACAGGGAAGGGAGAGCAGTTCTTC. This gives the protein CSVKPGTGKGEQFF.

The rearrangement joins TRBV28 to TRBJ2-1; 7 bases align to TRBD1. Germline V gene sequence: CDR1 MDHEN, CDR2 SYDVKM. CDR3 length: 15 amino acids. After removal of 6 bases from V and 5 bases from J, the junction contained 10 bases not matched to a gene. The CDR3 bases are TGTGCCAGCAGGTCGGGACAGATGGCCAACAATGAGCAGTTCTTC. Translated: CASRSGQMANNEQFF.

The gene calls are TRBV29-1 and TRBJ2-5; D not certain. Trimming removed 4 bases at V and 2 bases at J, with 11 bases between. There are 13 residues in the CDR3. Germline lookup yields CDR1 SQVTM and CDR2 ANQGSEA. The CDR3 DNA follows: TGCAGCGTTGTAAGAGGCAGTCAAGAGACCCAGTACTTC. This codes for CSVVRGSQETQYF.

The genes are TRBV27 and TRBJ1-1; 8 bases are a match to TRBD1. This CDR3 comprises 12 residues. Trimming removed 6 bases from V and 9 bases from J; junction bases left unmatched: 6. Germline lookup yields CDR1 MNHEY and CDR2 SMNVEV (reference sequence). The DNA of the CDR3 is TGTGCCAGCAGCCTGGACAGGGTTCAAGCTTTCTTT. It encodes CASSLDRVQAFF.

Remarks on this clonotype: One end of the junction does not line up with germline, which may come from a read error. This chain joins TRBV7-6 and TRBJ2-5; tentatively, D is TRBD2 (5 bases). This CDR3 spans 14 amino acids. The germline gives CDR1 SGHVS, CDR2 FNYEAQ. The CDR3 DNA follows: TGTGCCAGCAGCCCTAGACCGGATGGGGAGACCAAGTACTTC. This gives the protein CASSPRPDGETKYF.

This chain links TRBV3-1 with TRBJ2-3; TRBD1 matches at 9 bases. Germline V CDR1 and CDR2: LGHDT, YNNKEL (reference sequence). Losses at the gene ends were 4 bases for V and 1 base for J; bases not matched to a gene: 9. CDR3 length: 17 amino acids. CDR3 DNA: TGTGCCAGCAGCCGAGACAGGGGGTCGTTAGGCACAGATACGCAGTATTTT. Protein sequence: CASSRDRGSLGTDTQYF.

This clonotype was detected only a few times. The rearrangement uses TRBV27 and TRBJ2-7, with 9 bases aligning to TRBD1. Unmatched junction bases numbered 7, after V lost 7 bases and J lost 6 bases. Looked up from germline, CDR1 is MNHEY and CDR2 is SMNVEV (reference sequence). CDR3 length: 13 amino acids. In nucleotides, the CDR3 is TGTGCCAGCACCGGGACAGGGATCCTCGAGCAGTACTTC. Translation gives CASTGTGILEQYF.

The chain combines TRBV11-2 with TRBJ2-1; TRBD2 aligns across 8 bases. Germline-derived CDR1 and CDR2 are SGHAT and FQNNGV. The V and J ends lost 1 base and 4 bases, in that order; junction bases with no gene match: 9. This CDR3 has 17 amino acids. The CDR3 DNA sequence: TGTGCCAGCAGCTTAGTGGCTACTAGCGGTTTATACAATGAGCAGTTCTTC. It codes for CASSLVATSGLYNEQFF. Looking up the rest from reference TRBV11-2 and TRBJ2-1 gives the full variable domain: EAGVAQSPRYKIIEKRQSVAFWCNPISGHATLYWYQQILGQGPKLLIQFQNNGVVDDSQLPKDRFSAERLKGVDSTLKIQPAKLEDSAVYLCASSLVATSGLYNEQFFGPGTRLTVL.

The chain links TRBV7-2 to TRBJ2-3; TRBD2 might be the D (7 bases). Deletions cut 3 bases from V and 6 bases from J, with 16 bases between. The germline gives CDR1 SGHTA, CDR2 FQGNSA. The CDR3 length is 15 residues. DNA for the CDR3: TGTGCCAGCAGCTTGGGGGGGCCCCTCTGGGATACGCAGTATTTT. Translating it yields CASSLGGPLWDTQYF.

As DNA, the CDR3 is TGCAGCGCCAAGACGGGGACTAGCGGGACCGAGCAGTACTTC. Protein: CSAKTGTSGTEQYF. The gene calls are TRBV29-1 and TRBJ2-7, with TRBD2 matching over 13 bases. The trim removed 7 bases at V and 6 bases at J, leaving 9 bases unmatched. CDR1 is SQVTM, CDR2 ANQGSEA, per germline. This CDR3 comprises 14 residues.

In its sample, this clonotype was seen a few times. CDR3 protein: CSVEAGQRNEQYF. The CDR3, as DNA: TGCAGCGTTGAGGCGGGGCAAAGGAACGAGCAGTACTTC. The chain is built from TRBV29-1 and TRBJ2-7, with a possible D match to TRBD2 (6 bases). This CDR3 region has 13 residues. Per the germline V gene, CDR1 is SQVTM and CDR2 is ANQGSEA. V was clipped by 3 bases and J by 5 bases, with 14 bases between them.

This chain connects TRBV10-3 to TRBJ2-7; D is undetermined. V was cut by 4 bases and J by 3 bases, with 19 bases left in between. This CDR3 has 16 amino acids. Germline CDR1 reads ENHRY; CDR2 reads SYGVKD. The CDR3 sequence: CAISARPNRGHYEQYF. CDR3 bases: TGTGCCATCAGTGCTCGGCCCAACCGAGGCCACTACGAGCAGTACTTC.

This clonotype has ten or more counts. The J gene is TRBJ2-7, the V gene TRBV7-2; no definite D call. The CDR3 runs 13 residues. V lost 6 bases to trimming and J lost 2 bases, with 11 bases between them. In germline, CDR1 is SGHTA, CDR2 FQGNSA. CDR3 sequence reads: CASSPWATYEQYF. In DNA, the CDR3 is TGTGCCAGCAGTCCATGGGCGACCTACGAGCAGTACTTC.

This clonotype came up once. Without the conserved terminal phenylalanine or tryptophan, this CDR3 likely stems from a read error. The genes are TRBV19 and TRBJ2-1; TRBD2 is a possible D gene (6 bases). V gave up 3 bases and J gave up 9 bases, with 12 bases separating them. Germline values: CDR1 LNHDA, CDR2 SQIVND (reference sequence). This CDR3 has 13 residues. In DNA, the CDR3 is TGTGCCAGTAGTATGGGGAGGCGGGGTGAGCAGTTCTTA. Its protein is CASSMGRRGEQFL.

This clonotype was observed a handful of times. This sequence joins TRBV4-1 and TRBJ2-7; TRBD2 aligns across 7 bases. The CDR3 contains 13 residues. V was clipped by 3 bases and J by 4 bases; unmatched bases: 3. Germline loops: CDR1 MGHRA, CDR2 YSYEKL. The CDR3 loop is CASSQPGGYEQYF. For the CDR3, the DNA is TGCGCCAGCAGCCAGCCCGGGGGGTACGAGCAGTACTTC.

The chain joins TRBV6-1 to TRBJ1-1; D not certain. V was clipped by 2 bases and J by 5 bases, with 9 bases between them. CDR1 is MNHNS and CDR2 is SASEGT in the germline V gene. The CDR3 covers 13 residues. The CDR3 DNA reads TGTGCCAGCAGTGAACAGAGCCGGACTGAAGCTTTCTTT. It specifies CASSEQSRTEAFF.

This clonotype was observed at least ten times. The chain is built from TRBV12-3 or TRBV12-4 and TRBJ1-2; 8 nucleotides agree with TRBD1. J gave up 2 bases and V 6 bases, and 5 bases lay outside the gene matches. The CDR3 is made up of 14 amino acids. The CDR3 DNA reads as TGTGCCAGCAGCTTGGACAGGGAGAACTATGGCTACACCTTC. Its protein is CASSLDRENYGYTF.

This clonotype turned up a few times. In DNA form, the CDR3 reads TGTGCCAGCAGCCTTTCAGGGGACGGTCAGCCCCAGCATTTT. Translation gives CASSLSGDGQPQHF. This chain links TRBV7-9 with TRBJ1-5, with a weak D call TRBD1 (6 bases). V lost 5 bases and J 6 bases, leaving 14 bases between the germline ends. This CDR3 is 14 amino acids long. Germline V gene data show CDR1 as SEHNR and CDR2 as FQNEAQ (reference sequence).

This clonotype was seen many times. This CDR3 reads CASSLGKDSPQHF. The DNA of the CDR3 is TGTGCCAGCAGCTTGGGCAAGGACAGTCCCCAGCATTTT. The chain has TRBV7-6 and TRBJ1-5, with D possibly matching TRBD1 (6 bases). The CDR3 totals 13 residues. Trimming cost V 3 bases and J 10 bases, with 13 bases left between them. Looked up from germline, CDR1 is SGHVS and CDR2 is FNYEAQ.

For this clonotype: The junction and the germline gene differ at one end; a read error may be behind it. The gene calls are TRBV6-5 and TRBJ1-1; D remains unclear. CDR3 size: 14 residues. CDR1 is MNHEY and CDR2 is SVGAGI in the germline V gene. The CDR3 region is CARSYNSMNTEAFF. The CDR3 nucleotides are TGTGCCCGCAGTTACAACAGCATGAACACTGAAGCTTTCTTT.

As to this clonotype: A read error is likely, as this CDR3 ends without the conserved phenylalanine or tryptophan. The chain uses TRBV11-2 and TRBJ2-1; 8 positions match TRBD1. Germline CDR1 SGHAT, CDR2 FQNNGV. CDR3 length equals 14 residues. With V trimmed by 1 base and J by 8 bases, 4 bases remained unmatched. The CDR3, as DNA: TGTGCCAGCAGCTTAGGACAGGGGACCCATGAGCAGTTCTTA. The encoded protein is CASSLGQGTHEQFL.

This clonotype showed up just a few times. This chain connects TRBV11-3 to TRBJ2-1; TRBD2 aligns across 8 bases. The trim removed 0 bases at V and 7 bases at J, leaving 11 bases unmatched. The CDR3 covers 17 residues. CDR1 is SGHNT and CDR2 is YENEEA in the germline V gene. The CDR3 nucleotides are TGTGCCAGCAGCTTAGATGGGAGACTAGCGTCGGGGAATGAGCAGTTCTTC. It is translated as CASSLDGRLASGNEQFF.